This paragraph covers one T cell receptor beta chain sequence. In the same sample, other DNA sequences code for this CDR3. Time point defined: peripheral blood 6 weeks after treatment start. Data came from immunoSEQ multiplex PCR; TCRdb stores just in-frame clones and leaves some out. Of 35,000 to 45,000 clones listed, roughly four fifths are singletons. This sample is part of a study of PD-L1 blockade in urothelial cancer. V lost 1 base and J 7 bases, leaving 8 bases between the germline ends. Germline V gene data show CDR1 as SGHTA and CDR2 as FQGNSA. This CDR3 has 13 residues. The sample in question was PBMCs, obtained around atezolizumab (anti-PD-L1) treatment. The gene calls are TRBV7-2 and TRBJ2-1; weak D call: TRBD2 (6 bases). This receptor was identified in a man aged 55 to 70 with urothelial cancer. CDR3 sequence (DNA): TGTGCCAGCAGCTTAGTGCGGGATAATGAGCAGTTCTTC. Translation gives CASSLVRDNEQFF.